The TCR beta chain described here comes from a study of response to subunit inactivated influenza vaccine. Study-level points and caveats: The study's authors posited that every seasonal influenza vaccination enlists few new T cells.

TCRdb called the RT-PCR reads again in MiXCR, with one record for every CDR3 protein. The table includes 160,000 or so distinct CDR3 sequences, 9.5% to 13% detected once. Comments on this clonotype: Its cognate antigen is unknown.

The germline CDR1 and CDR2 sequences are MNHEY and SVGEGT. J lost 4 bases, V lost 8 bases, and 19 bases had no gene match. The CDR3 consists of 17 residues. The sample here was non-naive T cells sorted from PBMCs, taken roughly 46 days after vaccination. V usage is TRBV6-2 or TRBV6-3 and J usage is TRBJ2-5, with 7 positions matching TRBD2. The receptor comes from a man in his fifties who received an inactivated influenza vaccine. DNA of the CDR3: TGTGCCAGCGGGCCTTTAGCGGGCGTCAACCGTGGAGAGACCCAGTACTTC. Translation gives CASGPLAGVNRGETQYF.